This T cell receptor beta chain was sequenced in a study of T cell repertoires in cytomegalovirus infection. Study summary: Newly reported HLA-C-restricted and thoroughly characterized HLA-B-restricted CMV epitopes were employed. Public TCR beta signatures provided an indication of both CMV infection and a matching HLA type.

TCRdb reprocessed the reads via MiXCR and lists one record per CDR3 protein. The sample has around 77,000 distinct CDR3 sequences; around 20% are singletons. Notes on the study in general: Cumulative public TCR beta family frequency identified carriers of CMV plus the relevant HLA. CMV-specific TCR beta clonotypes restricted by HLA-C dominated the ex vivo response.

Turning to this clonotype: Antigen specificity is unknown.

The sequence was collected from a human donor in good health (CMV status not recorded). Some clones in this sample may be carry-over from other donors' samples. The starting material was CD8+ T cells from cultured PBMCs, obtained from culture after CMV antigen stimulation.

The DNA of the CDR3 is TGTGCCAGCAGTTTACACCCCTCCGTTGCGGGGGTATCGACTGAAGCTTTCTTT. It yields the protein CASSLHPSVAGVSTEAFF. The genes are TRBV12-3 or TRBV12-4 and TRBJ1-1; perhaps TRBD1 as D (5 bases). The CDR3 covers 18 residues. Trimming took 2 bases from V and 5 from J, leaving 24 bases between them.